This is a list of T cell receptor beta chains from one sample in a study of cytomegalovirus exposure and HLA in healthy donors. The assay was immunoSEQ multiplex PCR, and TCRdb's table has in-frame clones only and misses some. Of about 200,000 clones listed, about 79% were seen once; the top ten hold around an eighth. The sequenced material came from PBMCs. The source is a young woman in good health and CMV-seropositive. The CDR3 runs from the conserved cysteine through the conserved F or W. The D gene is left open where the match is weak. Some rows mark clone size as missing; the rest say once, few, many or name a class of expanded clone.

>-|TRBV5-1|TRBJ1-1|-
TGCGCCAGCAGCATGGAAGGGGGAATGAACACTGAAGCTTTCTTT
CASSMEGGMNTEAFF
>TRBD2|TRBV2|TRBJ2-3|-
TGTGCCAGCAGTGACGGGGCGGGGGATTACACAGATACGCAGTATTTT
CASSDGAGDYTDTQYF
>-|TRBV6-6|TRBJ2-7|-
TGTGCCAGCAGTCCAACCCCGGTTTACGAGCAGTACTTC
CASSPTPVYEQYF
>TRBD2|TRBV19|TRBJ2-1|-
TGTGCCAGTACGACTGGGCGGGAGATCGACAATGAGCAGTTCTTC
CASTTGREIDNEQFF
>-|TRBV6-5|TRBJ2-3|-
TGTGCCAGCAGTTACAGCGGTGCGGATACGCAGTATTTT
CASSYSGADTQYF
>TRBD1|TRBV2|TRBJ1-1|-
TGTGCCAGCAGACCAACGGGACAGATGAACACTGAAGCTTTCTTT
CASRPTGQMNTEAFF
>TRBD2|TRBV7-9|TRBJ2-2|-
TGTGCCAGCAGCTTAGAGTTTGGCGGGAGCGGCACCGGGGAGCTGTTTTTT
CASSLEFGGSGTGELFF
>TRBD1|TRBV2|TRBJ1-2|-
TGTGCCAGCAGTTTCCCGGGACAGGGGGGATATGGCTACACCTTC
CASSFPGQGGYGYTF
>-|TRBV27|TRBJ1-2|-
TGTGCCAGCAGTTTCTTACAGGGCAATGGCTACACCTTC
CASSFLQGNGYTF
>-|TRBV7-2|TRBJ2-1|-
TGTGCCAGCAGCTTAGACAGGGCGGCCCTCAATGAGCAGTTCTTC
CASSLDRAALNEQFF
>TRBD1|TRBV7-9|TRBJ1-4|-
TGTGCCAGCAGCCAGACAGGGGGGAAACTGTTTTTT
CASSQTGGKLFF
>TRBD1|TRBV28|TRBJ1-2|once
TGTGCCAGCAAACGGCAGGGGGCAAACTATGGCTACACCTTC
CASKRQGANYGYTF
>TRBD2|TRBV5-1|TRBJ2-7|once
TGCGCCAGCAGCTTGGCTTCGGCTAGCGGGAGGTACGAGCAGTACTTC
CASSLASASGRYEQYF
>-|TRBV5-1|TRBJ1-2|-
TGCGCCAGCAGCTTGTCAGGGCAAGGGTATGGCTACACCTTC
CASSLSGQGYGYTF
>-|TRBV28|TRBJ1-1|-
TGTGCCAGCAGTGGGGAGCGGGACACCTACACTGAAGCTTTCTTT
CASSGERDTYTEAFF
>TRBD1|TRBV6-5|TRBJ1-4|-
TGTGCCAGCAACGAGGAAGGGACAGATAATGAAAAACTGTTTTTT
CASNEEGTDNEKLFF
>-|TRBV7-9|TRBJ1-1|-
TGTGCCAGCAGCTTAAGGACAGCCCTTGAAGCTTTCTTT
CASSLRTALEAFF
>-|TRBV14|TRBJ2-1|-
TGTGCCAGCAGCCTTGGAGATGAGCAGTTCTTC
CASSLGDEQFF
>-|TRBV11-3|TRBJ2-1|-
TGTGCCAGCAGCTTAGTCGGGAGCGAAAATGAGCAGTTCTTC
CASSLVGSENEQFF
>-|TRBV2|TRBJ1-5|-
TGTGCCAGCACTCTCTTGCAGGGGAGCAATCAGCCCCAGCATTTT
CASTLLQGSNQPQHF
>TRBD1|TRBV2|TRBJ1-1|-
TGTGCCAGCAGTGAAGCGATGACAGGGAATGAAGCTTTCTTT
CASSEAMTGNEAFF
>TRBD1|TRBV18|TRBJ1-1|-
TGTGCCAGCTCACTGACAGGGGACACTGAAGCTTTCTTT
CASSLTGDTEAFF
>TRBD2|TRBV10-3|TRBJ2-7|-
TGTGCCATCAGCCAGGGACTAGCGAGCTACGAGCAGTACTTC
CAISQGLASYEQYF
>TRBD1|TRBV11-2|TRBJ2-2|-
TGTGCCAGCAGCTTAGACTCACAGGGGTTCGGGGAGCTGTTTTTT
CASSLDSQGFGELFF
>-|TRBV27|TRBJ1-2|-
TGTGCCAGCAGTTTATCAACCGCGGCGGGACTGAACTATGGCTACACCTTC
CASSLSTAAGLNYGYTF
>-|TRBV6-6|TRBJ1-3|-
TGTGCCAGCAGTTACTCGGCAGCGAGCTCTGGAAACACCATATATTTT
CASSYSAASSGNTIYF
>TRBD1|TRBV5-1|TRBJ2-7|-
TGCGCCAGCAGCTTGGAGGGGGCCCCCTACGAGCAGTACTTC
CASSLEGAPYEQYF
>TRBD1|TRBV10-3|TRBJ2-2|once
TGTGCCATCAGTGAGCCGGGACAGGGGTCCGGGGAGCTGTTTTTT
CAISEPGQGSGELFF
>-|TRBV5-4|TRBJ2-5|once
TGTGCCAGCAGCTTGCGACCTAGCGACCCGCAAGAGACCCAGTACTTC
CASSLRPSDPQETQYF
>TRBD1|TRBV6-5|TRBJ2-7|-
TGTGCCAGCAGGGACAGGGGTCCCTACGAGCAGTACTTC
CASRDRGPYEQYF
>-|TRBV27|TRBJ2-7|-
TGTGCCAGCAGTTTAAGGGGCGAGCAGTACTTC
CASSLRGEQYF
>TRBD1|TRBV15|TRBJ1-1|-
TGTGCCACCAGCAGTCTTTGGACAGGGGCCGGGACTGAAGCTTTCTTT
CATSSLWTGAGTEAFF
>-|TRBV29-1|TRBJ2-5|-
TGCAGCGTTGGAGGTCTGCAAGAGACCCAGTACTTC
CSVGGLQETQYF
>-|TRBV7-8|TRBJ1-2|-
TGTGCCAGCAGCTTTTTAGGGGGTGGTGTAGGTGGCTACACCTTC
CASSFLGGGVGGYTF
>-|TRBV11-1|TRBJ1-2|-
TGTGCCAGCAGCCCCCGTGAGGGCTGGAACTATGGCTACACCTTC
CASSPREGWNYGYTF